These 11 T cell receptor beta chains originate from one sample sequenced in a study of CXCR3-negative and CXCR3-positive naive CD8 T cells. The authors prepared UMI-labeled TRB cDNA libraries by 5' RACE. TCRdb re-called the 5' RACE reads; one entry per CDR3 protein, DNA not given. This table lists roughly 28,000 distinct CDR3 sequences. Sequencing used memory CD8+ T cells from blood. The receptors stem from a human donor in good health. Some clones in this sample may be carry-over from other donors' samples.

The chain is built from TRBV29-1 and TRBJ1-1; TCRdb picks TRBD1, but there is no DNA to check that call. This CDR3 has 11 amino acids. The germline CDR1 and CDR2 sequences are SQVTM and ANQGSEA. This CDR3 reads CSVEDARGAFF.

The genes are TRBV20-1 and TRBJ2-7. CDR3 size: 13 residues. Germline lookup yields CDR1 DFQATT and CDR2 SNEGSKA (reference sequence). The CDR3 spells CSARETSSYEQYF.

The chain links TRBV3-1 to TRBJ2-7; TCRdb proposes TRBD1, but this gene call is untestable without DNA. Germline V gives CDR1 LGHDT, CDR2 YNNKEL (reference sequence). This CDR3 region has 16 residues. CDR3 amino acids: CASSPRRGASSYEQYF.

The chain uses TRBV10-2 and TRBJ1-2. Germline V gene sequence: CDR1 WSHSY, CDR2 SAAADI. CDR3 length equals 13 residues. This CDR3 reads CASIGGSDYGYTF.

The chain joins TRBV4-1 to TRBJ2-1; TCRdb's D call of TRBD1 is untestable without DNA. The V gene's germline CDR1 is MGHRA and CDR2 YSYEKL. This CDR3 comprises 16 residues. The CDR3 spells CASSHSGQGAKNEQFF.

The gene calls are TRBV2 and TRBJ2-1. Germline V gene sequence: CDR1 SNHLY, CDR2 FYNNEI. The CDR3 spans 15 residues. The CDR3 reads CASSEAGSSYNEQFF.

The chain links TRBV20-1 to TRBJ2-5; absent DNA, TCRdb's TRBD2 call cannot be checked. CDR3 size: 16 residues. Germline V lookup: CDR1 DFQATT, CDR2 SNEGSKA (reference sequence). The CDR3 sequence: CSARDQNGRDLETKYF.

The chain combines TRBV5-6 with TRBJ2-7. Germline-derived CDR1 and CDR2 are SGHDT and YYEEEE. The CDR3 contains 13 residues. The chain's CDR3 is CASSWASAYEQYF.

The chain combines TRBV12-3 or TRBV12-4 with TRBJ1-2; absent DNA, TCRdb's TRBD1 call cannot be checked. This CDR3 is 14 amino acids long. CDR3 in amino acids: CASSLTGSAYGYTF.

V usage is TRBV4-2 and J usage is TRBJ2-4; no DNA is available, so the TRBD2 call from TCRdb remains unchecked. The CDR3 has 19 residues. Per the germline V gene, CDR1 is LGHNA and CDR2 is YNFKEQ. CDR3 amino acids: CASSQVLATSGRAKNIQYF.

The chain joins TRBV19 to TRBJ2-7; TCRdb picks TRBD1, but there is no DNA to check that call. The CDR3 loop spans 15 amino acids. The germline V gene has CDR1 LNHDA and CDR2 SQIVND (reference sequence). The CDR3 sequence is CASSIARDINYEQYF.